This TCR beta chain stems from a study of blood T cell repertoires in COVID-19. The protocol was immunoSEQ multiplex PCR, while the TCRdb copy is restricted to in-frame clones and leaves out a portion. Counted here are 200,000 to 250,000 clones, around 90% occurring once; the ten biggest clones make up roughly 3%. Germline V gene lookup returns CDR1 MNHEY and CDR2 SMNVEV (reference sequence). The CDR3 contains 14 residues. Trimming removed 5 bases from V and 10 bases from J, with 18 bases in between. This chain links TRBV27 with TRBJ2-1; D is possibly TRBD1 (6 bases). The source of this sequence is a man in his thirties or forties with COVID-19, enrolled during active disease. The sample comprised peripheral blood. In DNA form, the CDR3 reads TGTGCCAGCAGTGCAACCCCCACAGGGTGGGAGCAGTTCTTC. It codes for CASSATPTGWEQFF.